This T cell receptor beta chain was recovered during a study of beta chain features in type 1 diabetes. The study's findings and limits: Any PCR bias toward short templates would affect both groups alike.

Every isolated RNA sample was fully reverse transcribed, so sequencing captured expressed TCRB transcripts. Using immunoSEQ multiplex PCR, the repertoire was profiled, and TCRdb retains in-frame clones only, with some absent. The sample has about 470,000 clones; approximately 30% are singletons. V lost 11 bases and J lost 4, with 17 bases in between. The CDR3 has 13 amino acids. From germline, CDR1 is MDHEN and CDR2 SYDVKM. Of note for this clone: Its antigen is still unknown.

This TCR was sampled from a man in his late teens or twenties in good health. The chain employs TRBV28 and TRBJ1-2; D is uncertain. Material: naive CD4+ T cells from blood. The CDR3 nucleotides read TGTGCCGTCCTATGGGGAGCGGGCTATGGCTACACCTTC. It is translated as CAVLWGAGYGYTF.